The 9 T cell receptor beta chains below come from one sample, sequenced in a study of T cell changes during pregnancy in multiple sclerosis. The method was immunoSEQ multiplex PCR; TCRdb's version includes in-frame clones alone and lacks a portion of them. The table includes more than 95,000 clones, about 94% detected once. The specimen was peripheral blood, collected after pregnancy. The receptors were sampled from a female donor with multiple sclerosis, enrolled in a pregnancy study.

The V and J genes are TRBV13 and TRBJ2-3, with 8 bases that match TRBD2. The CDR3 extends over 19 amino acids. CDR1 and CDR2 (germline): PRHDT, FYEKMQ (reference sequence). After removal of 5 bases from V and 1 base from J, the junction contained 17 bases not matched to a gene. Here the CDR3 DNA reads TGTGCCAGCAGCCCCGCGGGCAGCGGGAGCACCTATGGCACAGATACGCAGTATTTT. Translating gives CASSPAGSGSTYGTDTQYF.

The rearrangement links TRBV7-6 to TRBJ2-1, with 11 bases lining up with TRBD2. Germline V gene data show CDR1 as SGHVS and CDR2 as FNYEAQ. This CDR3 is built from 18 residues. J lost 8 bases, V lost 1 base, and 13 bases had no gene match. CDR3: CASSLVWRRTSGLDEQFF. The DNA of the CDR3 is TGTGCCAGCAGCTTAGTCTGGCGGCGGACTAGCGGGCTCGATGAGCAGTTCTTC.

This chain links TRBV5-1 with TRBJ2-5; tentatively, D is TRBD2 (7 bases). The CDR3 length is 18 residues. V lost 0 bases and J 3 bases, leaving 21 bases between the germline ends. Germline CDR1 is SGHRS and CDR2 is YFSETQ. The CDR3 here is CASSLVGTLALGEETQYF. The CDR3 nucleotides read TGCGCCAGCAGCTTGGTTGGGACACTAGCGCTGGGGGAAGAGACCCAGTACTTC. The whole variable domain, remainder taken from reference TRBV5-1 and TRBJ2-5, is KAGVTQTPRYLIKTRGQQVTLSCSPISGHRSVSWYQQTPGQGLQFLFEYFSETQRNKGNFPGRFSGRQFSNSRSEMNVSTLELGDSALYLCASSLVGTLALGEETQYFGPGTRLLVL.

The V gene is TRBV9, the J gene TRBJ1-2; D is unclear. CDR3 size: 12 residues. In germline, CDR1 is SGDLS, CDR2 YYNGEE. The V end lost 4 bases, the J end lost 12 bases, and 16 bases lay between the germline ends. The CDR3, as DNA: TGTGCCAGCAGCCTTAGCGGCCCCGATCACACCTTC. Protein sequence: CASSLSGPDHTF.

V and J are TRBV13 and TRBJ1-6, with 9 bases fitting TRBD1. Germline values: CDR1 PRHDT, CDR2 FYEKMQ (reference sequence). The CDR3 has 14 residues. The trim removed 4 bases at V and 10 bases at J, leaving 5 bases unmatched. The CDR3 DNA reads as TGTGCCAGCAGCTGGGGGACAGGGCGATCACCCCTCCACTTT. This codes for CASSWGTGRSPLHF.

CDR3 protein: CASSYAETYEQYF. CDR3 nucleotide sequence: TGTGCCAGCAGTTACGCGGAGACCTACGAGCAGTACTTC. The J gene is TRBJ2-7, the V gene TRBV6-6; D remains unclear. The CDR3 covers 13 residues. The V gene's germline CDR1 is MNHNY and CDR2 SVGAGI (reference sequence). The V end was cut by 2 bases, the J end by 2 bases, with 7 bases between.

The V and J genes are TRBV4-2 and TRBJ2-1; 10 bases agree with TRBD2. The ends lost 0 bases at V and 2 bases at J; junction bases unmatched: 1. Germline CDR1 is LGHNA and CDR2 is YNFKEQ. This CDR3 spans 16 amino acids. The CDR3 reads CASSQEGTSAYNEQFF. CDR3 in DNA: TGTGCCAGCAGCCAAGAAGGGACTAGCGCCTACAATGAGCAGTTCTTC.

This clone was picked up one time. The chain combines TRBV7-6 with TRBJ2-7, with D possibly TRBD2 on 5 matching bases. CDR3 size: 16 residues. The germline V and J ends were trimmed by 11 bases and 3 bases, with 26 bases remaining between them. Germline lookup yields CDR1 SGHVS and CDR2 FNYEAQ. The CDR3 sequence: CASRQTAGAGYYEQYF. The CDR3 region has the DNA TGTGCCTCCCGCCAGACGGCGGGCGCAGGATACTACGAGCAGTACTTC.

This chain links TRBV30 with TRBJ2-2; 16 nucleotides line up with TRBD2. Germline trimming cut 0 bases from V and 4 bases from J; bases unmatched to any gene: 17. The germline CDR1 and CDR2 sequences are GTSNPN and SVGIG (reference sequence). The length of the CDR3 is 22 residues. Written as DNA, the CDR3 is TGTGCCTGGAGTGTATGGTCGGGACTAGCGGGAGGGCCCACGAGGGGCACCGGGGAGCTGTTTTTT. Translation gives CAWSVWSGLAGGPTRGTGELFF.